The 22 T cell receptor beta chains presented below share a single source sample, sequenced in a study of cytomegalovirus exposure and HLA in healthy donors. PCR was performed using 60 Vbeta and 13 Jbeta primers. Sequencing used immunoSEQ multiplex PCR; TCRdb keeps in-frame clones, though not all of them. The sample has more than 85,000 clones, approximately 71% seen once. The sequenced sample consisted of PBMCs. The receptors stem from a woman aged 65 to 85 in good health and CMV-seropositive.

V and J are TRBV19 and TRBJ1-1, with a tentative D call TRBD1 (5 bases). The ends were cut back, 3 bases at V and 5 bases at J, with 19 bases in the middle. Germline V gives CDR1 LNHDA, CDR2 SQIVND (reference sequence). The CDR3 is 16 residues long. CDR3 sequence: CASSISRGGLRTEAFF. DNA for the CDR3: TGTGCCAGTAGTATCTCGCGGGGGGGATTGAGAACTGAAGCTTTCTTT.

The chain combines TRBV9 with TRBJ2-5; 9 bases are shared with TRBD2. Germline CDR1 and CDR2: SGDLS and YYNGEE. The CDR3 loop spans 16 amino acids. V gave up 4 bases and J gave up 2 bases; unmatched junction bases: 9. The CDR3 sequence: CASSSFPSGTQETQYF. The CDR3, as DNA: TGTGCCAGCAGCTCGTTTCCTAGCGGGACACAAGAGACCCAGTACTTC.

The rearrangement joins TRBV7-9 to TRBJ2-7; TRBD2 is a possible D gene (6 bases). The CDR3 runs 13 residues. V was pared by 1 base and J by 5 bases, with 9 bases between. The germline gives CDR1 SEHNR, CDR2 FQNEAQ (reference sequence). The CDR3 DNA reads TGTGCCAGCAGCTTAGACACTAGCAACGAGCAGTACTTC. Residues: CASSLDTSNEQYF.

V gene TRBV6-5 combines with J gene TRBJ1-2; TRBD1 might be the D (6 bases). The CDR3 is made up of 13 amino acids. CDR1 and CDR2 from the germline V gene are MNHEY and SVGAGI. V was pared by 7 bases and J by 4 bases, with 13 bases between. Here the CDR3 DNA reads TGTGCCAGCACCCCGGGAGGGGGCTATGGCTACACCTTC. It is translated as CASTPGGGYGYTF.

This clone was seen only once. The chain combines TRBV30 with TRBJ1-1; D is ambiguous. The V gene lost 2 bases and the J gene lost 0 bases, with 7 bases spanning the gap. The germline CDR1 and CDR2 sequences are GTSNPN and SVGIG (reference sequence). The CDR3 totals 13 residues. CDR3 region: CAWSRGMNTEAFF. The CDR3 DNA reads TGTGCCTGGAGTCGAGGGATGAACACTGAAGCTTTCTTT.

The chain joins TRBV14 to TRBJ1-6, with D unresolved. The germline V gene encodes CDR1 SGHDN and CDR2 FVKESK. Deletions cut 0 bases from V and 7 bases from J, with 4 bases between. The CDR3 length is 13 residues. The CDR3 bases are TGTGCCAGCAGCCAAGACTCGAATTCACCCCTCCACTTT. Its protein is CASSQDSNSPLHF.

This clone was detected only a few times. The sample holds other DNA sequences that translate to the same CDR3. The J gene is TRBJ1-4, the V gene TRBV25-1; no clear D gene. The V gene's germline CDR1 is MGHDK and CDR2 SYGVNS. The CDR3 has 14 amino acids. The V end lost 4 bases, the J end lost 0 bases, and 6 bases lay between the germline ends. The CDR3 loop is CASSAVATNEKLFF. The CDR3, as DNA: TGTGCCAGCAGTGCCGTTGCAACTAATGAAAAACTGTTTTTT.

The chain uses TRBV9 and TRBJ2-7; D is perhaps TRBD1 (5 bases). The CDR3 loop spans 13 amino acids. Trimming removed 2 bases at V and 4 bases at J, with 10 bases between. Germline values: CDR1 SGDLS, CDR2 YYNGEE. The CDR3 region has the DNA TGTGCCAGCAGCGTTCAGGGATCGTACGAGCAGTACTTC. Translating it yields CASSVQGSYEQYF. The full variable domain, completed using reference TRBV9 and TRBJ2-7, is DSGVTQTPKHLITATGQRVTLRCSPRSGDLSVYWYQQSLDQGLQFLIQYYNGEERAKGNILERFSAQQFPDLHSELNLSSLELGDSALYFCASSVQGSYEQYFGPGTRLTVT.

The chain has TRBV19 and TRBJ1-1; TRBD1 matches 8 bases. The J segment lost 2 bases and the V segment lost 7 bases, leaving 6 bases of the junction unmatched. Germline loops: CDR1 LNHDA, CDR2 SQIVND (reference sequence). The CDR3 covers 14 residues. DNA of the CDR3: TGTGCCAGTACCCCGGACAGGGATAACACTGAAGCTTTCTTT. Its protein is CASTPDRDNTEAFF.

In this sample, this clone turned up a few times. The chain combines TRBV21-1 with TRBJ1-4. TRBV21-1 is deemed a pseudogene. This CDR3 comprises 14 residues. The CDR3 reads CASADWPFNEKLFF. CDR3 DNA: TGTGCCAGCGCGGACTGGCCCTTTAATGAAAAACTGTTTTTT.

This chain joins TRBV7-2 and TRBJ2-5, with 7 bases lining up with TRBD1. Germline CDR1 and CDR2: SGHTA and FQGNSA. The J segment lost 2 bases and the V segment lost 4 bases, leaving 7 bases of the junction unmatched. The CDR3 loop spans 15 amino acids. The CDR3 loop is CASSSTGVGQETQYF. The CDR3 nucleotides read TGTGCCAGCAGCTCAACAGGGGTCGGACAAGAGACCCAGTACTTC.

This clone is a singleton in its sample. This sequence joins TRBV30 and TRBJ2-3; tentatively, D is TRBD1 (5 bases). CDR3 length equals 12 residues. Trimming took off 5 bases at V and 3 bases at J, with 9 bases between the two ends. Germline V CDR1 and CDR2: GTSNPN, SVGIG (reference sequence). CDR3 loop: CAWARVTDTQYF. The CDR3 region has the DNA TGTGCCTGGGCCAGGGTGACAGATACGCAGTATTTT.

The chain recombines TRBV13 with TRBJ1-4, with unresolved D. The germline CDR1 and CDR2 sequences are PRHDT and FYEKMQ (reference sequence). The V end was cut by 5 bases, the J end by 6 bases, with 7 bases between. This CDR3 has 12 amino acids. The CDR3 coding sequence is TGTGCCAGCAGCCAACGGGATGAAAAACTGTTTTTT. This sequence encodes CASSQRDEKLFF.

This clone appeared once. This chain uses TRBV11-2 with TRBJ2-1, with a possible D match to TRBD2 (6 bases). V lost 6 bases and J 7 bases, leaving 16 bases between the germline ends. There are 14 residues in the CDR3. In germline, CDR1 is SGHAT, CDR2 FQNNGV. CDR3: CASRTGTGRNEQFF. The DNA of the CDR3 is TGTGCCAGCAGGACCGGGACTGGGAGGAATGAGCAGTTCTTC.

The chain recombines TRBV7-9 with TRBJ1-2; 7 nucleotides agree with TRBD1. Germline CDR1 reads SEHNR; CDR2 reads FQNEAQ (reference sequence). The CDR3 has 18 amino acids. V shed 8 bases and J 4 bases; nucleotides not matched to a gene: 22. CDR3 sequence reads: CASHLLLVEGAGFYGYTF. Here the CDR3 DNA reads TGTGCCAGCCACCTCCTACTAGTAGAGGGGGCGGGATTCTATGGCTACACCTTC.

The gene calls are TRBV7-9 and TRBJ2-2; D may be TRBD2 (6 bases). Trimming took 6 bases from V and 5 from J, leaving 19 bases between them. Germline CDR1 SEHNR, CDR2 FQNEAQ (reference sequence). There are 16 residues in the CDR3. The CDR3 here is CASRPGRRGKTGELFF. In nucleotides, the CDR3 is TGTGCCAGCAGACCAGGGCGGCGGGGAAAAACCGGGGAGCTGTTTTTT. Full variable domain (remainder filled in from reference TRBV7-9 and TRBJ2-2): DTGVSQNPRHKITKRGQNVTFRCDPISEHNRLYWYRQTLGQGPEFLTYFQNEAQLEKSRLLSDRFSAERPKGSFSTLEIQRTEQGDSAMYLCASRPGRRGKTGELFFGEGSRLTVL.

This chain connects TRBV7-2 to TRBJ2-7; tentatively, D is TRBD1 (6 bases). V was clipped by 3 bases and J by 3 bases, with 9 bases between them. The germline gives CDR1 SGHTA, CDR2 FQGNSA. CDR3 length equals 13 residues. The CDR3: CASSLPGVYEQYF. CDR3 DNA sequence: TGTGCCAGCAGCTTGCCAGGGGTCTACGAGCAGTACTTC.

The CDR3 is CASSLRKTGGYEQYF. CDR3 in DNA: TGTGCCAGCAGCTTACGCAAGACAGGGGGCTACGAGCAGTACTTC. The chain links TRBV13 to TRBJ2-7; TRBD1 agrees at 9 bases. V gave up 2 bases and J gave up 3 bases; unmatched junction bases: 5. The CDR3 runs to 15 residues. Germline V lookup: CDR1 PRHDT, CDR2 FYEKMQ (reference sequence).

The rearrangement uses TRBV30 and TRBJ2-1; D may be TRBD1 (6 bases). The CDR3 totals 16 residues. V was pared by 0 bases and J by 8 bases, with 20 bases between. Germline V CDR1 and CDR2: GTSNPN, SVGIG (reference sequence). The CDR3 DNA reads TGTGCCTGGAGTGTTTCCTGGACAGTCAAGGGGCATGAGCAGTTCTTC. The encoded protein is CAWSVSWTVKGHEQFF.

In its sample, this clone was seen once. The rearrangement joins TRBV19 to TRBJ1-1, with 8 bases that match TRBD1. V was clipped by 3 bases and J by 5 bases; unmatched bases: 11. Germline values: CDR1 LNHDA, CDR2 SQIVND (reference sequence). This CDR3 spans 16 amino acids. CDR3 sequence (DNA): TGTGCCAGTAGTATTTCGGTCGGACAGGGAGATACTGAAGCTTTCTTT. Protein product: CASSISVGQGDTEAFF.

The rearrangement joins TRBV6-6 to TRBJ2-7; D is possibly TRBD2 (5 bases). Germline V gives CDR1 MNHNY, CDR2 SVGAGI (reference sequence). The V end was cut by 7 bases, the J end by 3 bases, with 19 bases between. The CDR3 contains 15 residues. Written as DNA, the CDR3 is TGTGCCAGCACCAAAGGAGGACGGGCCGACTACGAGCAGTACTTC. It encodes CASTKGGRADYEQYF.

The chain has TRBV7-2 and TRBJ2-7; D is possibly TRBD1 (5 bases). With 5 bases removed from V and 4 bases from J, the gap between germline ends came to 12 bases. Germline V gene lookup returns CDR1 SGHTA and CDR2 FQGNSA. There are 13 residues in the CDR3. The CDR3 here is CASSANQGYEQYF. The CDR3 DNA reads as TGTGCCAGCAGCGCAAATCAGGGTTACGAGCAGTACTTC.